The TCR beta chain under discussion was sequenced for a study of shared clonotypes between healthy human individuals. Remarks on this clone: Its antigen remains unknown.

Germline CDR1 is LNHDA and CDR2 is SQIVND (reference sequence). The CDR3 loop spans 15 amino acids. V lost 7 bases to trimming and J lost 4 bases; unmatched junction nucleotides: 12. Data came from immunoSEQ multiplex PCR; TCRdb stores just in-frame clones and leaves some out. Among 2 million to 2.5 million clones listed, roughly 95% were seen once. Study conclusions and caveats: Tissue TCR repertoires likely differ from these blood-only repertoires.

Sequencing was performed on naive CD4+ T cells sorted from blood. Noted subset: CD45RA+ positively selected. The rearrangement uses TRBV19 and TRBJ1-1; 7 bases line up with TRBD1. The clonotype comes from a man aged 18 to 30 in good health. CDR3 region: CASTWDRPFGTEAFF. CDR3 DNA: TGTGCCAGTACCTGGGACAGACCCTTCGGCACTGAAGCTTTCTTT.